This T cell receptor beta chain is drawn from a study of T cell responses to AZD1222 COVID-19 vaccine. Findings and caveats of the study: Only a handful of AZD1222 recipients, six or seven in all, had baseline seropositivity. Females made up more of the donors, who were largely white British, and clonal diversity may have come out too low. Dominant CD4 TCR responses targeted spike regions 160-218 and 743-854.

Second-dose schedules of about 4 or about 12 weeks were combined. The repertoire was sequenced with immunoSEQ multiplex PCR; TCRdb's copy has only in-frame clones and lacks some. The repertoire has some 180,000 clones, 91% of them found once; the top ten carry 1.5% to 2%. Of note for this clone: What it recognizes is unknown.

The CDR3 sequence is 16 residues long. The sequence was obtained from an adult who received the AZD1222 COVID-19 vaccine. Material: peripheral blood, obtained 28 days after the second AZD1222 dose. The V call is TRBV7-5, the J call TRBJ2-1; the table's D call, TRBD1, has no DNA check behind it. TRBV7-5 is a documented pseudogene. The CDR3 is CARSLPPQGYYNEQFF. CDR3 nucleotides: TGTGCCAGAAGCCTCCCCCCGCAGGGGTATTACAATGAGCAGTTCTTC.